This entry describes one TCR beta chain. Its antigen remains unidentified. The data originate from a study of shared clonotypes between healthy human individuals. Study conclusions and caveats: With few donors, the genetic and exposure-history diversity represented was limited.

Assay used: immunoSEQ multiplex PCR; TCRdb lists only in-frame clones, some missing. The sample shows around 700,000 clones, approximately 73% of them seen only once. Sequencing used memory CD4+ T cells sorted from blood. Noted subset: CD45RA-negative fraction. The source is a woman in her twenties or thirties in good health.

The CDR3 region is CASSVAGFNEQFF. Written as DNA, the CDR3 is TGTGCCAGCAGTGTGGCAGGGTTCAATGAGCAGTTCTTC. The chain joins TRBV2 to TRBJ2-1; D may be TRBD1 (5 bases). The length of the CDR3 is 13 residues. The germline V gene has CDR1 SNHLY and CDR2 FYNNEI. Trimming took off 4 bases at V and 6 bases at J, with 10 bases between the two ends. Drawing the rest from reference TRBV2 and TRBJ2-1, the complete variable domain is EPEVTQTPSHQVTQMGQEVILRCVPISNHLYFYWYRQILGQKVEFLVSFYNNEISEKSEIFDDQFSVERPDGSNFTLKIRSTKLEDSAMYFCASSVAGFNEQFFGPGTRLTVL.